This T cell receptor beta chain was sequenced for a study of blood T cell repertoires in COVID-19. Overall study: COVID-19 samples collected from the United States, Italy and Spain covered acute and convalescent phases. The analysed material was cDNA or gDNA that came from T cells, B-cell-depleted T cells, or PBMCs.

As processed by the authors: Amplification with reference gene primers provided the estimates of nucleated cell counts. Clones were sequenced by immunoSEQ multiplex PCR, and TCRdb holds only the in-frame ones, with some missing. Clone size and V and J calls were adopted from that table, with D and trimming inferred from the DNA. The sample consists of fewer than 250,000 clones, around 86% of them appearing once. V was cut by 8 bases and J by 0 bases, with 14 bases left in between. The CDR3 length is 15 residues. From germline, CDR1 is LGHDT and CDR2 YNNKEL (reference sequence). This receptor was identified in a man between 60 and 75 years old with acute or convalescent COVID-19. Sample: peripheral blood. V and J are TRBV3-1 (or the pseudogene TRBV3-2) and TRBJ1-3; D is undetermined. The CDR3, as DNA: TGTGCCAGCGGGAGAGGCAGGAGCTCTGGAAACACCATATATTTT. It translates to CASGRGRSSGNTIYF.